The entry below describes one T cell receptor (beta chain). The antigen remains unidentified. The genomic DNA of each subset was split evenly across several immunoSEQ plates. In the original processing: Junction-only immunoSEQ data arrived without quality scores, meaning filtering differed. The assay was immunoSEQ multiplex PCR, and TCRdb's table has in-frame clones only and misses some. V, J and clone size are taken as reported in that table, and D and trimming were inferred from the DNA itself. Here the sample spans millions of clones, approximately 94% being singletons. The naive CD8 population came from CD45RO-negative cells selected for CCR7, without terminally differentiated effector memory CD45RA+ cells. The donor population consisted of healthy HIV-negative adults with no recent acute infections or vaccinations. The record originates from a study of shared clonotypes between healthy human individuals. Study-level findings and limits: Relative to clonotypes present in all four donors, those not shared had lower generation probabilities.

The length of the CDR3 is 13 residues. Per the germline V gene, CDR1 is MDHEN and CDR2 is SYDVKM. V was pared by 3 bases and J by 4 bases, with 9 bases between. Sequences were obtained from naive CD8+ T cells sorted from blood. The chain uses TRBV28 and TRBJ1-1; D not certain. The sequence derives from a young man in good health. The CDR3 loop reads CASSFRFGTEAFF. CDR3 nucleotide sequence: TGTGCCAGCAGTTTTCGGTTTGGCACTGAAGCTTTCTTT.